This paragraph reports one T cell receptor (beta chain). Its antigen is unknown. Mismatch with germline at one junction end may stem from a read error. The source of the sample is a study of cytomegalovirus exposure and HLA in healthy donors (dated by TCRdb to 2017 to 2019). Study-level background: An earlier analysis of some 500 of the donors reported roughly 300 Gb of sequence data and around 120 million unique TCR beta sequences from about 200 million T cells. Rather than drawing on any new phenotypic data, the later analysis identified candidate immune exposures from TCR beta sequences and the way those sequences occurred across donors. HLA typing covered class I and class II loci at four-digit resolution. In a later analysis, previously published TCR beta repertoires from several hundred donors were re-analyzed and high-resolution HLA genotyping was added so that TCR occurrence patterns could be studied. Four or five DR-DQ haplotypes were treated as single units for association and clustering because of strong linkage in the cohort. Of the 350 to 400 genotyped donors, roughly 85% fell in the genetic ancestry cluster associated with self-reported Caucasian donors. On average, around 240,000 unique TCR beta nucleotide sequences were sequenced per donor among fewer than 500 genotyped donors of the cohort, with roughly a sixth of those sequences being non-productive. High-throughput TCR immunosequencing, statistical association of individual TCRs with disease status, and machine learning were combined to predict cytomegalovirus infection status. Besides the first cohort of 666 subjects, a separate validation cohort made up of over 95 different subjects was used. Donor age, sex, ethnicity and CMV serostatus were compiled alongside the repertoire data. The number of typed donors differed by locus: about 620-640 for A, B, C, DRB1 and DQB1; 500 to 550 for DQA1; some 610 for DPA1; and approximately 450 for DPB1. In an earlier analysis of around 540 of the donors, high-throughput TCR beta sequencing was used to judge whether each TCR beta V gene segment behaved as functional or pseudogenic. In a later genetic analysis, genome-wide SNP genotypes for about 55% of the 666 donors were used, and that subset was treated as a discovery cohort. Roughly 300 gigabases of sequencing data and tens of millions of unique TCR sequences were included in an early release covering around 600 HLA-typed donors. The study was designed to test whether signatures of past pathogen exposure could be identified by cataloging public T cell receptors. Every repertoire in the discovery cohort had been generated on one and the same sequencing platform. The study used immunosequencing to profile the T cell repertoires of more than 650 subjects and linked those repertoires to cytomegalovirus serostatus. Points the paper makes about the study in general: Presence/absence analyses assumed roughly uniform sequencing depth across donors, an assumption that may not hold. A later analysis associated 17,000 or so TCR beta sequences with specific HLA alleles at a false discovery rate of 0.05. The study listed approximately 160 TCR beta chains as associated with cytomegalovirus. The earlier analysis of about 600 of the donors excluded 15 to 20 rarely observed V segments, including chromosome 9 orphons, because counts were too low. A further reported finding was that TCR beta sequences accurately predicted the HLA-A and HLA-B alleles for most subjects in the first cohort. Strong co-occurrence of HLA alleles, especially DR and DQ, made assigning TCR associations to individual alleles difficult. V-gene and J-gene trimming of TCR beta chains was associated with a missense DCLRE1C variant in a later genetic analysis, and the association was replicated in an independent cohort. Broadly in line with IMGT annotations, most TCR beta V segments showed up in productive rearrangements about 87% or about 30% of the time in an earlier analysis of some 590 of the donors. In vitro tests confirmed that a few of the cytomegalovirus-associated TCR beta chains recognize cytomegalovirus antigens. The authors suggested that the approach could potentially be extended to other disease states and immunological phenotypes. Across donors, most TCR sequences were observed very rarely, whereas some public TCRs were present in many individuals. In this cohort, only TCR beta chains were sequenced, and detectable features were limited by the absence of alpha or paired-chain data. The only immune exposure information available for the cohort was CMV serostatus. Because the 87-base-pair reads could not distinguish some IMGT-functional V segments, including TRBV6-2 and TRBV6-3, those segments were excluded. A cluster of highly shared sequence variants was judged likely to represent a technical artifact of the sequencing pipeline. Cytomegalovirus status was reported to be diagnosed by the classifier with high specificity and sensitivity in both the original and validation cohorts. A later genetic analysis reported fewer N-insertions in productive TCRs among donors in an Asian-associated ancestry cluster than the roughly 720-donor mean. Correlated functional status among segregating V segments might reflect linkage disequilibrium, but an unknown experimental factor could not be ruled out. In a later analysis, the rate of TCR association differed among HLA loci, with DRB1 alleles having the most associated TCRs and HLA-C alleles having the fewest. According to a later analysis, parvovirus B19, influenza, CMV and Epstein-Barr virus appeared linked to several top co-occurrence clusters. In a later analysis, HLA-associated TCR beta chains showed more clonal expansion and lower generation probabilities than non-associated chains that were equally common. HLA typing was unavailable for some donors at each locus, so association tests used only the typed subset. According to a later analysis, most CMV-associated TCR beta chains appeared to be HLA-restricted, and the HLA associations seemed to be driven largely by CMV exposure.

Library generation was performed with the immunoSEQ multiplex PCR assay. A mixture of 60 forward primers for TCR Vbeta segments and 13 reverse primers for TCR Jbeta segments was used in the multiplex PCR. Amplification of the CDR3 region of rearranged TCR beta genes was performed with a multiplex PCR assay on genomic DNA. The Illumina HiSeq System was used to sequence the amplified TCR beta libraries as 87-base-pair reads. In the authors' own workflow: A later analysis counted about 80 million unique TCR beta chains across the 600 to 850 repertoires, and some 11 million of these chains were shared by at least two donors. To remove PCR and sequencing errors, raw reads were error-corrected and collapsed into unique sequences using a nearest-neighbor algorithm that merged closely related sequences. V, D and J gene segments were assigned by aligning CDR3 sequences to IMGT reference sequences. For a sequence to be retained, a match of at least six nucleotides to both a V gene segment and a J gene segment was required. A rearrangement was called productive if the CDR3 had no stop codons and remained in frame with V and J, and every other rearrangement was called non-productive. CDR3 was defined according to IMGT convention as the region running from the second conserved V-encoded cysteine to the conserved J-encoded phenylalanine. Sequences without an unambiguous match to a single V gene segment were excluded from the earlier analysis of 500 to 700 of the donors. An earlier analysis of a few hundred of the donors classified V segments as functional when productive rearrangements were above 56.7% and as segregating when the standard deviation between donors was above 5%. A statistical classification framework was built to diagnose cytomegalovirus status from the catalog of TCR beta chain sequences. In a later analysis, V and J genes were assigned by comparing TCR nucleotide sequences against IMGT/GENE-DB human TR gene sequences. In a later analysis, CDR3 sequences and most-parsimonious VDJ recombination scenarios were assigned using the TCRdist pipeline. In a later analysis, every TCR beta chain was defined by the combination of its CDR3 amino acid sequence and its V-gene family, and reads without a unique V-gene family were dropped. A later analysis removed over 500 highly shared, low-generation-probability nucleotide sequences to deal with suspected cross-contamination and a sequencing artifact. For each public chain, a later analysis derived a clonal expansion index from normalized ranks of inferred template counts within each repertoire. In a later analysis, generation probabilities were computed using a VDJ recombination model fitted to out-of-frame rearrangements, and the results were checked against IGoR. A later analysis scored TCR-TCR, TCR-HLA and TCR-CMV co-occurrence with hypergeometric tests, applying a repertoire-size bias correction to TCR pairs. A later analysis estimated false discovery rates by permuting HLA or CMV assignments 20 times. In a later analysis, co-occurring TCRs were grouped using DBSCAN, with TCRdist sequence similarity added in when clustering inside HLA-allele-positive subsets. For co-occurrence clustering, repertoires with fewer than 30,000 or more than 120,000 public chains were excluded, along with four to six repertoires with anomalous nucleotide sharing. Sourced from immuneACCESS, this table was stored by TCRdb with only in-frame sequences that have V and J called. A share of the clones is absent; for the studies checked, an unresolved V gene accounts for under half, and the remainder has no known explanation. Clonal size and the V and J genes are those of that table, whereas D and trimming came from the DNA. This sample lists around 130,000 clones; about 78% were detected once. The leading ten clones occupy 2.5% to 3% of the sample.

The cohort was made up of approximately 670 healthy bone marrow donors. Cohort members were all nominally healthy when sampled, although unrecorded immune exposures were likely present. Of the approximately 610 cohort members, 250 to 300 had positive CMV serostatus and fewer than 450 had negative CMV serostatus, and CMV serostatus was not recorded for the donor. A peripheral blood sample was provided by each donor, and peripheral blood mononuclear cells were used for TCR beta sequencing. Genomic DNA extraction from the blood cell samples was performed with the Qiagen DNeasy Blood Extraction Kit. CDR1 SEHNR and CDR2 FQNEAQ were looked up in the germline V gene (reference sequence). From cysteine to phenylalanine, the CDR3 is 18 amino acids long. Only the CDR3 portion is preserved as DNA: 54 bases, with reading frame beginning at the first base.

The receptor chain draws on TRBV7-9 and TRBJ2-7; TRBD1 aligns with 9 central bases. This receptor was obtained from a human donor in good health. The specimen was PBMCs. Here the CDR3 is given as CSSSLSHTSGTGNYEQYF. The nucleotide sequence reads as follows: TGTTCCAGCAGCTTATCTCATACGTCGGGGACAGGGAACTACGAGCAGTACTTC. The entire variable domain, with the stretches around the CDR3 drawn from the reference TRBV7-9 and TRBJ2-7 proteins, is DTGVSQNPRHKITKRGQNVTFRCDPISEHNRLYWYRQTLGQGPEFLTYFQNEAQLEKSRLLSDRFSAERPKGSFSTLEIQRTEQGDSAMYLCSSSLSHTSGTGNYEQYFGPGTRLTVT.